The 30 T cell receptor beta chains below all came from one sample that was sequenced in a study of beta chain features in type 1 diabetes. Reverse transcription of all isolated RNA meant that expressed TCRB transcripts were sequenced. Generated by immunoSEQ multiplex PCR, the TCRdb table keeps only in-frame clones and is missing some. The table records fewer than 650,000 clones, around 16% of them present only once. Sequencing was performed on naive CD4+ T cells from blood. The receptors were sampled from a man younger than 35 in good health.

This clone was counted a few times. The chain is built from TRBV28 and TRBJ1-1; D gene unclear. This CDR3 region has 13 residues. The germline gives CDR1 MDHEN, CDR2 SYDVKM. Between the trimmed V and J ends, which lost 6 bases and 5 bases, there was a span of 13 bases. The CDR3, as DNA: TGTGCCAGCAGCACAGCATTGGGGACTGAAGCTTTCTTT. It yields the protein CASSTALGTEAFF. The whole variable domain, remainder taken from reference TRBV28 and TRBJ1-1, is DVKVTQSSRYLVKRTGEKVFLECVQDMDHENMFWYRQDPGLGLRLIYFSYDVKMKEKGDIPEGYSVSREKKERFSLILESASTNQTSMYLCASSTALGTEAFFGQGTRLTVV.

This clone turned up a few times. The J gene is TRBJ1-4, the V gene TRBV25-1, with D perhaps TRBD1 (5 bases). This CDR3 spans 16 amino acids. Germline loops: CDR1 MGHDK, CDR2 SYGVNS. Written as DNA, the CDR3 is TGTGCGCACGAACCTCTGAGGGCAGGGAATGATGAAAAACTGTTTTTT. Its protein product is CAHEPLRAGNDEKLFF. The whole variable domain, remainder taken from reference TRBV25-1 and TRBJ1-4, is EADIYQTPRYLVIGTGKKITLECSQTMGHDKMYWYQQDPGMELHLIHYSYGVNSTEKGDLSSESTVSRIRTEHFPLTLESARPSHTSQYLCAHEPLRAGNDEKLFFGSGTQLSVL.

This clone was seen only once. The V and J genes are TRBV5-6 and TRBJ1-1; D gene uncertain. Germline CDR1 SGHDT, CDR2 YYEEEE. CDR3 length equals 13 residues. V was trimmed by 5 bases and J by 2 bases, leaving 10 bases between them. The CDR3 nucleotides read TGTGCCAGCAGAATCGGCATTAACACTGAAGCTTTCTTT. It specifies CASRIGINTEAFF.

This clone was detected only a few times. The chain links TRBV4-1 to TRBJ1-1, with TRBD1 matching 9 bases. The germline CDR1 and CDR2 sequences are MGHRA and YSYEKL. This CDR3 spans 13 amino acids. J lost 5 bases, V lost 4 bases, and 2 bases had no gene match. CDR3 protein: CASSRTGETEAFF. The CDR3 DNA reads TGCGCCAGCAGCCGGACAGGGGAGACTGAAGCTTTCTTT.

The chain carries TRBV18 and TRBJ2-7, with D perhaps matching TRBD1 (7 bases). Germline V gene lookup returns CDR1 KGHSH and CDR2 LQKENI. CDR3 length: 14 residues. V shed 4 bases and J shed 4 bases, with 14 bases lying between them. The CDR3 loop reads CASSREQGRYEQYF. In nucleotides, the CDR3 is TGTGCCAGCTCACGGGAACAGGGGAGGTACGAGCAGTACTTC.

The CDR3 DNA sequence: TGTGCCACCGCGCGGCGGACAGGGGCTACCGGGGAGCTGTTTTTT. Its protein is CATARRTGATGELFF. The gene calls are TRBV28 and TRBJ2-2, with 9 nucleotides matching TRBD1. The V gene end was trimmed by 10 bases and the J gene end by 5 bases; junction bases not matched to a gene: 11. Germline V gives CDR1 MDHEN, CDR2 SYDVKM. The CDR3 contains 15 residues.

CDR3 in amino acids: CASSSLAARGDEQFF. The CDR3 DNA sequence: TGTGCCAGCAGCTCTCTAGCGGCCCGGGGCGATGAGCAGTTCTTC. The genes are TRBV11-2 and TRBJ2-1; TRBD2 matches at 7 bases. V lost 4 bases, J lost 8 bases, and 11 bases stayed unmatched. The CDR3 covers 15 residues. The germline CDR1 and CDR2 sequences are SGHAT and FQNNGV.

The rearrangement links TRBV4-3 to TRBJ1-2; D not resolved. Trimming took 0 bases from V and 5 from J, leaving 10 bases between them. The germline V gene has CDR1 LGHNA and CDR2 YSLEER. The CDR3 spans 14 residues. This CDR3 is CASSQDLGTYGYTF. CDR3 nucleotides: TGCGCCAGCAGCCAAGATTTGGGCACGTATGGCTACACCTTC.

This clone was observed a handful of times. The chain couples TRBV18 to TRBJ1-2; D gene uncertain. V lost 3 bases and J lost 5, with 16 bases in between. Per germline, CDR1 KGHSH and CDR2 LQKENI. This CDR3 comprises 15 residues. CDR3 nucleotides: TGTGCCAGCTCACCGAGGGCAGGCCCTACTTATGGCTACACCTTC. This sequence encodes CASSPRAGPTYGYTF.

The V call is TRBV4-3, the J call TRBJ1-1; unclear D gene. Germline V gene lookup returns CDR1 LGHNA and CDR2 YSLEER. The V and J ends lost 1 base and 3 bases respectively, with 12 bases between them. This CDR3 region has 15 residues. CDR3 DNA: TGCGCCAGCAGCCAAGGGTACAGAAAACACACTGAAGCTTTCTTT. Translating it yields CASSQGYRKHTEAFF.

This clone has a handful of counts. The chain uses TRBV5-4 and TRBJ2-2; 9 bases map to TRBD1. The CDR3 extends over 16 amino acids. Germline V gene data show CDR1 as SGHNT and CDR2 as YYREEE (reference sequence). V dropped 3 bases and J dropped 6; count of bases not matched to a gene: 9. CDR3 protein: CASSSSRDRVSGELFF. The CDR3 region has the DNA TGTGCCAGCAGCTCCAGCCGGGACAGGGTGTCCGGGGAGCTGTTTTTT.

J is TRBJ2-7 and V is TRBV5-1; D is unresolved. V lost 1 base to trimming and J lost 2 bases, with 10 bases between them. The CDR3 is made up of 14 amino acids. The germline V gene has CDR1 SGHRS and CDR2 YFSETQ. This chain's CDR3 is CASSLQGPTYEQYF. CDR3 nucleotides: TGCGCCAGCAGCTTGCAAGGCCCTACCTACGAGCAGTACTTC.

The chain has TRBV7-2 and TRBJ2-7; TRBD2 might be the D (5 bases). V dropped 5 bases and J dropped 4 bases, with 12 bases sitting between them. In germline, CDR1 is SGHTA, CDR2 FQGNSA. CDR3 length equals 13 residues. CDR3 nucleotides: TGTGCCAGCAGCCCCAACGGCGGGTACGAGCAGTACTTC. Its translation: CASSPNGGYEQYF.

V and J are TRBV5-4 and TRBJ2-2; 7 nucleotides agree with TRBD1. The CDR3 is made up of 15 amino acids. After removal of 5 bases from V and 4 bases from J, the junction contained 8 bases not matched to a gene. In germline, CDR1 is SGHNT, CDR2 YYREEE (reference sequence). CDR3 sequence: CASSSWDRFTGELFF. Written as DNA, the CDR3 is TGTGCCAGCAGTTCTTGGGACAGATTCACCGGGGAGCTGTTTTTT. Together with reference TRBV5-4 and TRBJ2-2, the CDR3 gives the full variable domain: ETGVTQSPTHLIKTRGQQVTLRCSSQSGHNTVSWYQQALGQGPQFIFQYYREEENGRGNFPPRFSGLQFPNYSSELNVNALELDDSALYLCASSSWDRFTGELFFGEGSRLTVL.

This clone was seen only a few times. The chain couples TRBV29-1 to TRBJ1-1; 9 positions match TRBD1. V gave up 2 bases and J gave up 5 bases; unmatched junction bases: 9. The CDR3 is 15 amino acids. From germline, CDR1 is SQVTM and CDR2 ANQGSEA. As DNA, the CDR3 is TGCAGCGTTGAACCCCGGGGGACAGGGTGGACTGAAGCTTTCTTT. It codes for CSVEPRGTGWTEAFF.

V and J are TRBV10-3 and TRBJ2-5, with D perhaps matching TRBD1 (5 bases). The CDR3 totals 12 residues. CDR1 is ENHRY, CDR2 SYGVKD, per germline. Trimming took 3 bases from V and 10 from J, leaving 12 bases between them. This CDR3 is CAISDRAMVQYF. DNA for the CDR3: TGTGCCATCAGTGACAGGGCCATGGTCCAGTACTTC.

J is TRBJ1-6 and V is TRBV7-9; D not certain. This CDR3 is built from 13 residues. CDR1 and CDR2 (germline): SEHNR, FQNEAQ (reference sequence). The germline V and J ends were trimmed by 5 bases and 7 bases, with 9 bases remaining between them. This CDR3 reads CASSVGGNSPLHF. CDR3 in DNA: TGTGCCAGCAGCGTAGGAGGGAATTCACCCCTCCACTTT.

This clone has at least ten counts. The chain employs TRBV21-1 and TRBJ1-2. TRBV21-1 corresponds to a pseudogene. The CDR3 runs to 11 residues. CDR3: CAPGRSYGYTF. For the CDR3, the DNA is TGTGCCCCGGGACGGTCCTATGGCTACACCTTC.

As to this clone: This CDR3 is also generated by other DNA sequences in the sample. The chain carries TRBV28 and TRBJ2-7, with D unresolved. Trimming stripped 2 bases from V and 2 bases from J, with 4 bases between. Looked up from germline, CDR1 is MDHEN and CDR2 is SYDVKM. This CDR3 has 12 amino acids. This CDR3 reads CASSLPPYEQYF. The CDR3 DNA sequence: TGTGCCAGCAGTTTACCGCCCTACGAGCAGTACTTC.

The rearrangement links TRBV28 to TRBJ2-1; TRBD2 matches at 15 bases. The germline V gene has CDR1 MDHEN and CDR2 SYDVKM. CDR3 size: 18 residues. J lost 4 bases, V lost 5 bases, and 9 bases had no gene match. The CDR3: CASSPGLAGGRLYNEQFF. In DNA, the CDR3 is TGTGCCAGCAGTCCGGGACTAGCGGGAGGAAGGCTGTACAATGAGCAGTTCTTC. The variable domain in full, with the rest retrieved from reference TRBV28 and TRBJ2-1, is DVKVTQSSRYLVKRTGEKVFLECVQDMDHENMFWYRQDPGLGLRLIYFSYDVKMKEKGDIPEGYSVSREKKERFSLILESASTNQTSMYLCASSPGLAGGRLYNEQFFGPGTRLTVL.

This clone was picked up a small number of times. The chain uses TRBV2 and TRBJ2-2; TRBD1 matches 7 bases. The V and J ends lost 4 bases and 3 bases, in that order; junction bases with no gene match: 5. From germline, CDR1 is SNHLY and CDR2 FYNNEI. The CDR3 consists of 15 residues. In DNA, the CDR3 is TGTGCCAGCAGTGGGACAGGACTTTACACCGGGGAGCTGTTTTTT. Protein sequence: CASSGTGLYTGELFF.

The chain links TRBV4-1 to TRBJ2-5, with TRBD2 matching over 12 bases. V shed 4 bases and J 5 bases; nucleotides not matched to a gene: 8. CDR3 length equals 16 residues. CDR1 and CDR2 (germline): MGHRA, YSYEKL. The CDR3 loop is CASSLGTSGLRETQYF. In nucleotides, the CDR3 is TGCGCCAGCAGCCTGGGGACTAGCGGGCTTCGCGAGACCCAGTACTTC.

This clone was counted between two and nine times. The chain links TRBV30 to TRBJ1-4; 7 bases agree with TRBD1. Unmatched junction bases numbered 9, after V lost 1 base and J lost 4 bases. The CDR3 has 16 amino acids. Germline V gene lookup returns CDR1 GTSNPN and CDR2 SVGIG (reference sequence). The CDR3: CAWSGSSGTVNEKLFF. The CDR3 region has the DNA TGTGCCTGGAGTGGCTCCTCCGGGACAGTTAATGAAAAACTGTTTTTT.

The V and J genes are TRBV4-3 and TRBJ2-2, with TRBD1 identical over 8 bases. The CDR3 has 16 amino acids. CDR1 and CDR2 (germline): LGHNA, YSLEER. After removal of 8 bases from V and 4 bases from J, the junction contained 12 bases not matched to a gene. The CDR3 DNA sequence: TGCGCCAGCCGTAATCTCGGGACAGGTTCCACCGGGGAGCTGTTTTTT. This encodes CASRNLGTGSTGELFF.

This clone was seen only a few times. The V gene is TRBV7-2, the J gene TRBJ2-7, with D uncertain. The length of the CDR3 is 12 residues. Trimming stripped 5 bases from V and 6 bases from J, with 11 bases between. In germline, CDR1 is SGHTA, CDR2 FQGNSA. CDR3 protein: CASSHLSGEQYF. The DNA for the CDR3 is TGTGCCAGCAGCCACTTATCAGGCGAGCAGTACTTC.

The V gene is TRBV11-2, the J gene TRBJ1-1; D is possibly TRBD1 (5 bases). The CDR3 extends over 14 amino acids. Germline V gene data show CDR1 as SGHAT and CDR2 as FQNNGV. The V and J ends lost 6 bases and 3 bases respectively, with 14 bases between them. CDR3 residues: CASRTSVGDTEAFF. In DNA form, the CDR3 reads TGTGCCAGCAGGACCTCAGTGGGGGACACTGAAGCTTTCTTT.

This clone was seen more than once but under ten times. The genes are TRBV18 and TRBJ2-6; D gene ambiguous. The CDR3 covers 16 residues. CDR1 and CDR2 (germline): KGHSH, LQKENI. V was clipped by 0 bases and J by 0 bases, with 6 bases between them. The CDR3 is CASSPPKSSGANVLTF. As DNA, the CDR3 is TGTGCCAGCTCACCACCGAAAAGCTCTGGGGCCAACGTCCTGACTTTC. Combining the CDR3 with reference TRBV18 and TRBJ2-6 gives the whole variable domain NAGVMQNPRHLVRRRGQEARLRCSPMKGHSHVYWYRQLPEEGLKFMVYLQKENIIDESGMPKERFSAEFPKEGPSILRIQQVVRGDSAAYFCASSPPKSSGANVLTFGAGSRLTVL.

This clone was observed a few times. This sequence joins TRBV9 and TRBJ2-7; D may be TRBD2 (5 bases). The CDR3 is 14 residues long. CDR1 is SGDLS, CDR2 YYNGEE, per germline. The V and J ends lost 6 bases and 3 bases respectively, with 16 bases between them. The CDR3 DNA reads TGTGCCAGCATTGAGGGCCTTCTCTACTACGAGCAGTACTTC. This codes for CASIEGLLYYEQYF.

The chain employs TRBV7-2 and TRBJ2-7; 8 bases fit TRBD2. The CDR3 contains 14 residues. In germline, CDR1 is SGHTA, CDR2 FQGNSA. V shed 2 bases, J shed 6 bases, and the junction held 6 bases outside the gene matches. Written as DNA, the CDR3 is TGTGCCAGCAGCTTACAAGCGGGAGTGGCCGAGCAGTACTTC. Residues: CASSLQAGVAEQYF. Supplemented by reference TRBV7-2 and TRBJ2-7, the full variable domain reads GAGVSQSPSNKVTEKGKDVELRCDPISGHTALYWYRQSLGQGLEFLIYFQGNSAPDKSGLPSDRFSAERTGGSVSTLTIQRTQQEDSAVYLCASSLQAGVAEQYFGPGTRLTVT.

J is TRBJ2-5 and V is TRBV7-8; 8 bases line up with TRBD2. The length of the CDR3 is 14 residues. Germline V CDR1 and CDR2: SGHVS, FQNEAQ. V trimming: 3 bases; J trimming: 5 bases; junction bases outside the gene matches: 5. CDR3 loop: CASSFGGAVETQYF. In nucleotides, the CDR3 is TGTGCCAGCAGCTTCGGGGGGGCGGTGGAGACCCAGTACTTC.